This T cell receptor beta chain stems from a study of persistence of HIV-infected CD4 T cells. The study, taken as a whole, reports: CMV- and Gag-responding cells had lower TCRbeta richness than CD3/CD28-responding cells.

Trimming at V came to 5 bases and at J to 10 bases, leaving 7 bases not matched to a gene. Germline V gives CDR1 SNHLY, CDR2 FYNNEI. There are 14 residues in the CDR3. The immunoSEQ assay was version 4, run in survey mode. Template was genomic DNA at 8 to 10 ng/uL, with up to about 1 ug used per sample. Data came from immunoSEQ multiplex PCR; TCRdb stores just in-frame clones and leaves some out. The top ten hold about 1.3% of the sample, which has roughly 35,000 clones, roughly 90% seen once. As regards this clone: What it binds is not known.

Cells were stimulated nonspecifically with anti-CD3/anti-CD28 magnetic beads. Sorting selected CD4+ T cells upregulating both CD40 ligand and CD69. Donors had CD4+ T cell counts above 400 cells/uL and were CMV-seropositive. This rearrangement joins TRBV2 to TRBJ2-1; 11 bases are a match to TRBD2. The sample was CD4+ T cells sorted from PBMCs after roughly 18-hour stimulation, taken from a patient who received antiretroviral therapy. The clonotype originates from an adult man with HIV who was CMV-seropositive. In DNA form, the CDR3 reads TGTGCCAGCAGTACGACTAGCGGGACCAGCGAGCAGTTCTTC. Encoded protein: CASSTTSGTSEQFF.